This record concerns one T cell receptor (beta chain) sequence. Between the trimmed V and J ends, which lost 7 bases and 6 bases, there was a span of 17 bases. This CDR3 spans 14 amino acids. Per the germline V gene, CDR1 is SGDLS and CDR2 is YYNGEE. This entry is derived from a study of blood T cell repertoires in COVID-19. Across the whole study: The United States, Italy and Spain supplied acute and convalescent COVID-19 samples. Sample material is recorded as cDNA or gDNA derived from T cells, B-cell-depleted T cells, or PBMCs.

Sequenced by immunoSEQ multiplex PCR; TCRdb stores in-frame clones only, minus some. This sample has some 530,000 clones, with roughly 88% found just once. This TCR was sampled from a human donor in a cohort sampled during active COVID-19. V gene TRBV9 combines with J gene TRBJ1-5; D uncertain. Sequenced: peripheral blood. Written as DNA, the CDR3 is TGTGCCAGCTCCTCCCGGGAAGGAAGTCAGCCCCAGCATTTT. Encoded protein: CASSSREGSQPQHF.